This T cell receptor (beta chain) originates from a study of regulatory T cells in long-lasting Graves disease. The overall study: Antithyroid drugs had been given to newly diagnosed Graves' patients for under 3 months.

As for time point: newly diagnosed GD, antithyroid drugs for less than 3 months. Following extraction of RNA from PBMCs, that RNA was used to make the TCR library. The patient group derived from an endocrinology department in Xi'an, China. Peripheral blood, 8.5 to 10 milliliters per patient, was collected in EDTA tubes. In germline, CDR1 is SGHRS, CDR2 YFSETQ. CDR3 length: 16 amino acids. With regard to this clonotype: One base away lies a much larger clone, so this may be a sequencing read error.

Construction of the TCR beta libraries employed iRepertoire HTBI primers in conjunction with Arm-PCR of CDR3 regions. TCRdb recomputed calls from the multiplex PCR reads with MiXCR, one row per CDR3 protein. In the table there are around 400,000 distinct CDR3 sequences, about 14% of which are singletons. The chain couples TRBV5-1 to TRBJ2-1, with TRBD2 matching 11 bases. The tail of the sequence fits TRBJ2-3 better, so the J call may be wrong. The sample here was peripheral blood mononuclear cells (PBMCs), taken at new diagnosis, from a patient treated with antithyroid drugs. The clonotype originates from a female donor with Graves disease. CDR3 in DNA: TGCGCCAGCAGCTTGACTAGCGGGAGCCTCACAGATGCGCAGTATTTT. Encoded protein: CASSLTSGSLTDAQYF.